This T cell receptor beta chain was identified during a study of T cells in Graves' hyperthyroidism and ophthalmopathy. This clonotype was recorded at least ten times. The CDR3 loop spans 16 amino acids. Trimming stripped 1 base from V and 1 base from J, with 17 bases between. The germline V gene encodes CDR1 DFQATT and CDR2 SNEGSKA (reference sequence). The study based diagnoses on clinical symptoms, serum thyroxine and TRAb, thyroid ultrasound and orbital computed tomography. There were TCR beta CDR3 regions amplified from RNA transcripts. The primer set for the first-round RT-PCR of the TCR CDR3 was HTBI. TCRdb analysed the multiplex PCR reads with MiXCR anew, one entry per CDR3 protein. The sample consists of around 340,000 distinct CDR3 sequences, around 18% of them appearing once.

The sample comprised blood. The chain employs TRBV20-1 and TRBJ2-7; TRBD2 is a possible D gene (5 bases). This receptor was obtained from a woman aged 40 to 50 with Graves' ophthalmopathy. DNA of the CDR3: TGCAGTGCTAGAGGAGGAGGTCAGATATATTCCTACGAGCAGTACTTC. It specifies CSARGGGQIYSYEQYF.